This entry concerns a single TCR beta chain. The sample belongs to a study of cytomegalovirus exposure and HLA in healthy donors. The overall study: The study's early data release held about 85 million unique TCRs from HLA-typed donors.

PCR amplification relied on 60 Vbeta primers (plus 13 Jbeta primers). The method was immunoSEQ multiplex PCR; TCRdb's version includes in-frame clones alone and lacks a portion of them. The repertoire has roughly 120,000 clones, 70% to 80% of them found once; the top ten carry 4% to 5.5%. Germline CDR1 is SGHVS and CDR2 is FNYEAQ. CDR3 length: 14 amino acids. Sequencing input: PBMCs. The receptor comes from a man under 40 in good health and CMV-seropositive. The chain carries TRBV7-6 and TRBJ2-5; a weak D match, TRBD1 (5 bases). Near its end, the DNA agrees better with TRBJ2-7, so the J call may be wrong. In DNA, the CDR3 is TGTGCCAGCAGCTTAGGTCCAGGGTCCTACGAGCAGTACTTC. Its translation: CASSLGPGSYEQYF.